This entry lists 20 T cell receptor beta chains sequenced from one sample in a study of blood T cell repertoires in COVID-19. This table comes from immunoSEQ multiplex PCR, and its TCRdb copy is limited to in-frame clones, with some not included. The table records around 70,000 clones, about 91% of them present only once. The specimen sequenced was peripheral blood. These receptors were collected from a woman aged 55 to 70 with active COVID-19.

The rearrangement uses TRBV28 and TRBJ2-7; maybe TRBD2 (5 bases). Looked up from germline, CDR1 is MDHEN and CDR2 is SYDVKM. The V end was cut by 6 bases, the J end by 5 bases, with 23 bases between. The CDR3 is 16 residues long. CDR3 coding DNA: TGTGCCAGCAGCAGAGGGCGGACGGAACCGTTGCACGAGCAGTACTTC. Residues: CASSRGRTEPLHEQYF. Looking up the rest from reference TRBV28 and TRBJ2-7 gives the full variable domain: DVKVTQSSRYLVKRTGEKVFLECVQDMDHENMFWYRQDPGLGLRLIYFSYDVKMKEKGDIPEGYSVSREKKERFSLILESASTNQTSMYLCASSRGRTEPLHEQYFGPGTRLTVT.

This clone occurred once. The V gene is TRBV6-6, the J gene TRBJ2-5; the D is unclear. V shed 0 bases and J shed 4 bases, with 3 bases lying between them. Germline V CDR1 and CDR2: MNHNY, SVGAGI (reference sequence). CDR3 length: 12 amino acids. The chain's CDR3 is CASSYSAETQYF. The CDR3 DNA follows: TGTGCCAGCAGTTACTCGGCAGAGACCCAGTACTTC.

The chain recombines TRBV24-1 with TRBJ2-1; 14 bases line up with TRBD2. This CDR3 spans 16 amino acids. From germline, CDR1 is KGHDR and CDR2 SFDVKD. With V trimmed by 2 bases and J by 15 bases, 11 bases remained unmatched. This CDR3 reads CATSDSTSGRELSRFF. The CDR3 region has the DNA TGTGCCACCAGTGATTCGACTAGCGGGAGGGAGCTTAGCCGGTTCTTC.

This chain links TRBV19 with TRBJ2-7; TRBD2 aligns across 12 bases. The V gene's germline CDR1 is LNHDA and CDR2 SQIVND (reference sequence). The V segment lost 3 bases and the J segment 3 bases; nucleotides outside the gene matches: 6. The CDR3 sequence is 16 residues long. As DNA, the CDR3 is TGTGCCAGTAGTATCCGGACTAGCGGGACCGACTACGAGCAGTACTTC. Its protein product is CASSIRTSGTDYEQYF.

The chain links TRBV6-1 to TRBJ2-3, with 7 bases matching TRBD2. CDR1 MNHNS and CDR2 SASEGT come from the germline V gene. The CDR3 loop spans 15 amino acids. V was pared by 2 bases and J by 1 base, with 3 bases of the junction left unmatched. CDR3 bases: TGTGCCAGCAGTGAACAGCGGGGAGGCACAGATACGCAGTATTTT. This translates into CASSEQRGGTDTQYF.

The J gene is TRBJ2-7, the V gene TRBV7-9; 8 positions match TRBD2. J gave up 6 bases and V 4 bases, and 8 bases lay outside the gene matches. CDR1 SEHNR and CDR2 FQNEAQ come from the germline V gene (reference sequence). CDR3 length: 14 amino acids. The CDR3 DNA reads TGTGCCAGCAGCTCCCGGGGGGGCCCCACCGAGCAGTACTTC. Its translation: CASSSRGGPTEQYF.

The chain joins TRBV27 to TRBJ1-2; 8 bases align to TRBD1. The CDR3 has 14 amino acids. V lost 6 bases and J lost 4; bases outside the gene matches: 7. From germline, CDR1 is MNHEY and CDR2 SMNVEV (reference sequence). The CDR3 reads CASRATGGLYGYTF. The DNA of the CDR3 is TGTGCCAGCAGGGCTACAGGGGGGCTCTATGGCTACACCTTC.

This chain's CDR3 is CASGGQGRDTQYF. DNA for the CDR3: TGTGCCAGCGGTGGACAGGGCCGAGATACGCAGTATTTT. This chain joins TRBV6-6 and TRBJ2-3; TRBD1 matches 8 bases. V lost 8 bases, J lost 5 bases, and 6 bases stayed unmatched. The CDR3 covers 13 residues. Germline CDR1 and CDR2: MNHNY and SVGAGI (reference sequence).

The rearrangement uses TRBV6-6 and TRBJ2-3, with TRBD2 matching over 7 bases. After removal of 2 bases from V and 4 bases from J, the junction contained 6 bases not matched to a gene. Germline V gene lookup returns CDR1 MNHNY and CDR2 SVGAGI (reference sequence). The CDR3 runs to 15 residues. This CDR3 is CASSYRAGAPDTQYF. The DNA for the CDR3 is TGTGCCAGCAGTTACCGTGCGGGAGCTCCAGATACGCAGTATTTT.

The chain has TRBV5-1 and TRBJ2-5, with D possibly being TRBD1 (6 bases). The germline V and J ends were trimmed by 0 bases and 2 bases, with 17 bases remaining between them. The CDR3 spans 17 residues. CDR1 is SGHRS and CDR2 is YFSETQ in the germline V gene. CDR3 amino acids: CASSLGPLGGEQETQYF. CDR3 DNA: TGCGCCAGCAGCTTGGGGCCCCTAGGGGGAGAGCAAGAGACCCAGTACTTC.

This rearrangement joins TRBV18 to TRBJ2-7; TRBD1 matches 8 bases. CDR1 and CDR2 from the germline V gene are KGHSH and LQKENI. J was trimmed by 9 bases and V by 3 bases; bases with no gene match: 1. This CDR3 region has 11 residues. The chain's CDR3 is CASSPDRVQYF. The CDR3 DNA follows: TGTGCCAGCTCACCGGACAGGGTGCAGTACTTC. Variable domain in full (rest from reference TRBV18 and TRBJ2-7): NAGVMQNPRHLVRRRGQEARLRCSPMKGHSHVYWYRQLPEEGLKFMVYLQKENIIDESGMPKERFSAEFPKEGPSILRIQQVVRGDSAAYFCASSPDRVQYFGPGTRLTVT.

This chain connects TRBV3-1 (or the pseudogene TRBV3-2) to TRBJ2-5; 12 bases match TRBD2. Per germline, CDR1 LGHDT and CDR2 YNNKEL (reference sequence). Trimming cost V 5 bases and J 7 bases; bases outside gene matches: 11. The CDR3 contains 16 residues. CDR3 bases: TGTGCCAGCAGCTCGAGACTAGCGGGAGCGCGGGTGACCCAGTACTTC. As protein: CASSSRLAGARVTQYF.

J is TRBJ2-3 and V is TRBV7-2, with 10 bases fitting TRBD2. This CDR3 is built from 15 residues. CDR1 and CDR2 from the germline V gene are SGHTA and FQGNSA. Losses at the gene ends were 4 bases for V and 4 bases for J; bases not matched to a gene: 5. CDR3 DNA sequence: TGTGCCAGCAGCTATAAAGCGGGAGGGCCAGATACGCAGTATTTT. Amino acid sequence: CASSYKAGGPDTQYF.

With regard to this clone: This same CDR3 is encoded by further DNA sequences in the sample. The chain is built from TRBV19 and TRBJ1-5; D is undetermined. Germline V gene sequence: CDR1 LNHDA, CDR2 SQIVND (reference sequence). This CDR3 has 13 residues. V was clipped by 3 bases and J by 3 bases, with 6 bases between them. The CDR3 loop reads CASSIGPNQPQHF. The CDR3 DNA reads TGTGCCAGTAGTATTGGCCCCAATCAGCCCCAGCATTTT.

The genes are TRBV6-5 and TRBJ1-2, with 8 nucleotides matching TRBD1. The trim removed 5 bases at V and 3 bases at J, leaving 5 bases unmatched. The CDR3 covers 14 residues. Germline V gene sequence: CDR1 MNHEY, CDR2 SVGAGI. CDR3 protein: CASSPDRVYYGYTF. The CDR3 region has the DNA TGTGCCAGCAGTCCGGACAGGGTTTACTATGGCTACACCTTC.

Many counts were recorded for this clone. The CDR3 here is CASSTDRLGAYEQYF. CDR3 coding DNA: TGTGCCAGCAGTACGGACAGGCTGGGGGCCTACGAGCAGTACTTC. V and J are TRBV6-5 and TRBJ2-7, with 7 bases identical to TRBD1. Trimming at V came to 5 bases and at J to 2 bases, leaving 9 bases not matched to a gene. The CDR3 extends over 15 amino acids. In germline, CDR1 is MNHEY, CDR2 SVGAGI.

CDR3 sequence reads: CASSYRGRRGEQYF. Written as DNA, the CDR3 is TGTGCCAGCAGTTACCGCGGGAGACGGGGCGAGCAGTACTTC. The V call is TRBV6-2 or TRBV6-3, the J call TRBJ2-7; 7 bases align to TRBD2. CDR3 length: 14 amino acids. The germline gives CDR1 MNHEY, CDR2 SVGEGT. Trimming removed 2 bases from V and 6 bases from J; junction bases left unmatched: 7.

This chain joins TRBV6-5 and TRBJ1-4; D gene uncertain. The CDR3 is made up of 13 amino acids. The germline CDR1 and CDR2 sequences are MNHEY and SVGAGI. The V end was cut by 6 bases, the J end by 7 bases, with 12 bases between. CDR3 loop: CASSPRTAEKLFF. CDR3 nucleotides: TGTGCCAGCAGCCCAAGGACTGCTGAAAAACTGTTTTTT.

The CDR3 here is CASSRGLAGATGELFF. CDR3 DNA: TGTGCCAGCAGCCGAGGACTAGCGGGAGCAACCGGGGAGCTGTTTTTT. The chain joins TRBV7-8 to TRBJ2-2, with TRBD2 identical over 13 bases. After removal of 5 bases from V and 5 bases from J, the junction contained 5 bases not matched to a gene. Germline lookup yields CDR1 SGHVS and CDR2 FQNEAQ. There are 16 residues in the CDR3.

V gene TRBV28 combines with J gene TRBJ1-3; 8 bases match TRBD1. This CDR3 has 16 amino acids. With V trimmed by 5 bases and J by 1 base, 7 bases remained unmatched. Germline CDR1 reads MDHEN; CDR2 reads SYDVKM. The DNA for the CDR3 is TGTGCCAGCAGTCTGAGACAGGGGTCGTCTGGAAACACCATATATTTT. Translated, it gives CASSLRQGSSGNTIYF.